Shown below are 5 T cell receptor beta chains from a single sample sequenced in a study of cytomegalovirus exposure and HLA in healthy donors. Only in-frame clones appear in the TCRdb table, and some are missing; sequencing was by immunoSEQ multiplex PCR. The data contain under 200,000 clones, about 80% of them singletons. The sample was PBMCs. The receptors come from a man between 18 and 29 years old in good health and CMV-seropositive.

The genes are TRBV6-5 and TRBJ1-1; D gene ambiguous. This CDR3 spans 13 amino acids. Germline V lookup: CDR1 MNHEY, CDR2 SVGAGI. V shed 6 bases and J shed 3 bases, with 11 bases lying between them. Here the CDR3 reads CASREVGYTEAFF. For the CDR3, the DNA is TGTGCCAGCAGGGAGGTGGGGTACACTGAAGCTTTCTTT.

CDR3 DNA sequence: TGCGCCAGCAGCTTGGGACAGGCCGAGCAGCCCCAGCATTTT. This encodes CASSLGQAEQPQHF. The chain couples TRBV5-1 to TRBJ1-5; possible D gene TRBD1, 6 bases. The germline gives CDR1 SGHRS, CDR2 YFSETQ. The V end was cut by 0 bases, the J end by 7 bases, with 11 bases between. This CDR3 spans 14 amino acids.

The CDR3 coding sequence is TGCGCCAGCAGCGCGGACAGTGTGAACACTGAAGCTTTCTTT. Translation: CASSADSVNTEAFF. J is TRBJ1-1 and V is TRBV5-1; D perhaps matches TRBD1 (6 bases). Looked up from germline, CDR1 is SGHRS and CDR2 is YFSETQ. This CDR3 has 14 residues. The V end lost 4 bases, the J end lost 0 bases, and 10 bases lay between the germline ends.

This chain joins TRBV7-9 and TRBJ1-4, with unresolved D. Germline-derived CDR1 and CDR2 are SEHNR and FQNEAQ (reference sequence). The germline V and J ends were trimmed by 0 bases and 7 bases, with 15 bases remaining between them. CDR3 length: 16 residues. CDR3 region: CASSLAPQGGSEKLFF. In DNA, the CDR3 is TGTGCCAGCAGCTTAGCCCCTCAAGGCGGTAGTGAAAAACTGTTTTTT.

This clone was seen only a few times. The chain uses TRBV7-8 and TRBJ2-5; D perhaps matches TRBD1 (6 bases). The germline CDR1 and CDR2 sequences are SGHVS and FQNEAQ. The CDR3 has 14 amino acids. The V gene lost 5 bases and the J gene lost 5 bases, with 15 bases spanning the gap. DNA of the CDR3: TGTGCCAGCAGCCCTGGACAGTCGGGTGAGACCCAGTACTTC. Translated, it gives CASSPGQSGETQYF. The full variable domain, completed using reference TRBV7-8 and TRBJ2-5, is GAGVSQSPRYKVAKRGQDVALRCDPISGHVSLFWYQQALGQGPEFLTYFQNEAQLDKSGLPSDRFFAERPEGSVSTLKIQRTQQEDSAVYLCASSPGQSGETQYFGPGTRLLVL.